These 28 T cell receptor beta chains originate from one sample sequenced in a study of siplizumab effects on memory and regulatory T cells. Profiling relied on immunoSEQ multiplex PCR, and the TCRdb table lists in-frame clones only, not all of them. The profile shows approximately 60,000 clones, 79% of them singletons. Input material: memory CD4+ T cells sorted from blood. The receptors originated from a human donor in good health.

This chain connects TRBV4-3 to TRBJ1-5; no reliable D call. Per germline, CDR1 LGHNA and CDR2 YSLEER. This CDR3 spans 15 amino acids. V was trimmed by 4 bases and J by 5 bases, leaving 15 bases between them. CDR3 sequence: CASSPGLGEDQPQHF. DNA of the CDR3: TGCGCCAGCAGCCCCGGCCTCGGGGAGGATCAGCCCCAGCATTTT.

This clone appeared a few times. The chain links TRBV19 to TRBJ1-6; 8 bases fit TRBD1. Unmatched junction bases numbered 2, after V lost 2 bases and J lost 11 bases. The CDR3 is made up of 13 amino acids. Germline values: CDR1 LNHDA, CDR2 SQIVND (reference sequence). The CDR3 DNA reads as TGTGCCAGTAGTATACAGGGGGCCGCACCCCTCCACTTT. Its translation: CASSIQGAAPLHF.

This chain's CDR3 is CASSFRLVQETQYF. The CDR3, as DNA: TGTGCCAGCAGCTTCAGACTAGTACAAGAGACCCAGTACTTC. V and J are TRBV7-6 and TRBJ2-5; D perhaps matches TRBD2 (6 bases). V lost 3 bases and J 2 bases, leaving 10 bases between the germline ends. The CDR3 is 14 amino acids. Germline V gives CDR1 SGHVS, CDR2 FNYEAQ.

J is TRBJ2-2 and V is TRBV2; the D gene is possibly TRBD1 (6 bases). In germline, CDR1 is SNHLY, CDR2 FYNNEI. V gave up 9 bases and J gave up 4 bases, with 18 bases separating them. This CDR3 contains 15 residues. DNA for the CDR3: TGTGCCAGTAGGGCAAAGGACAGAAGCACCGGGGAGCTGTTTTTT. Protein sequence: CASRAKDRSTGELFF.

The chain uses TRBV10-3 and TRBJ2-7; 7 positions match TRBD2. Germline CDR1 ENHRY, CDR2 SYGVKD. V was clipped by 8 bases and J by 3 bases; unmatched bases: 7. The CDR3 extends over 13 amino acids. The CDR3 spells CAISGREGYEQYF. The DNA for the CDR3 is TGTGCCATCTCCGGCAGGGAGGGCTACGAGCAGTACTTC.

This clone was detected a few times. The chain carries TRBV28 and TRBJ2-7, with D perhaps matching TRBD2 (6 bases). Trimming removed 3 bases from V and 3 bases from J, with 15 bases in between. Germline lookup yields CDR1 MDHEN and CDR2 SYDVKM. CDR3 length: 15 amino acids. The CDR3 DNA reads TGTGCCAGCAGTTTGCCCGCGGGACGGGTCTACGAGCAGTACTTC. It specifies CASSLPAGRVYEQYF.

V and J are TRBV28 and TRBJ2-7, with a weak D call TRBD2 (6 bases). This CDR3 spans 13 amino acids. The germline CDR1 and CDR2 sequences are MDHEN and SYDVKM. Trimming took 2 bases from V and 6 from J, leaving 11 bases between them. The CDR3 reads CASSLGGAGEQYF. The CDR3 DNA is TGTGCCAGCAGTTTAGGAGGGGCTGGCGAGCAGTACTTC.

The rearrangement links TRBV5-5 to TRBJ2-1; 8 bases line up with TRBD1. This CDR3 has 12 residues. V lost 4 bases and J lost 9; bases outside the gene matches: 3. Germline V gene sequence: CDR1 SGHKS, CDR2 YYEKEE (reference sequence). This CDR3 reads CASSTDRGEQFF. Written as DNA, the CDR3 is TGTGCCAGCAGCACCGACAGGGGTGAGCAGTTCTTC.

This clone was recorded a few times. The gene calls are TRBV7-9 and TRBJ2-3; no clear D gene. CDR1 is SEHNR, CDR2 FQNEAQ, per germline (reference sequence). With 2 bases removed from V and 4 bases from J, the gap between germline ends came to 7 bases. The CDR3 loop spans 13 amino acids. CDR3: CASSLRVADTQYF. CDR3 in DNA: TGTGCCAGCAGCTTAAGGGTTGCAGATACGCAGTATTTT.

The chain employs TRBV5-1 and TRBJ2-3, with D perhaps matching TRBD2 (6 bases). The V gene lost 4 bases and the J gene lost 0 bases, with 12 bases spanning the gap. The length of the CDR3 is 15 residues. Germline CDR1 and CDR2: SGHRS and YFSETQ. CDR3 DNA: TGCGCCAGCAGCCCGGAGGGGCGGAGCACAGATACGCAGTATTTT. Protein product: CASSPEGRSTDTQYF.

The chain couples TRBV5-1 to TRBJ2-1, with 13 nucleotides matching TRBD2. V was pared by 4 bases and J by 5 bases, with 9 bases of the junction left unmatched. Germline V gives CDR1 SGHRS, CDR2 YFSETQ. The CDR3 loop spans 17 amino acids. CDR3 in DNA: TGCGCCAGCAGCCTTCGACTAGCGGGGGGCATCGACAATGAGCAGTTCTTC. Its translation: CASSLRLAGGIDNEQFF. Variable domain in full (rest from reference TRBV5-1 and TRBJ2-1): KAGVTQTPRYLIKTRGQQVTLSCSPISGHRSVSWYQQTPGQGLQFLFEYFSETQRNKGNFPGRFSGRQFSNSRSEMNVSTLELGDSALYLCASSLRLAGGIDNEQFFGPGTRLTVL.

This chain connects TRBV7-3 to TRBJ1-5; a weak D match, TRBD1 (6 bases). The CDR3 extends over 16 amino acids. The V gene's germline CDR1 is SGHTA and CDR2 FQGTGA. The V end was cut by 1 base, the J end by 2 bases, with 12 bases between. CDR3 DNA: TGTGCCAGCAGCTTAAGTACGGACAGCGGCAATCAGCCCCAGCATTTT. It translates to CASSLSTDSGNQPQHF. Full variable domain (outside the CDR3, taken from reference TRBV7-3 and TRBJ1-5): GAGVSQTPSNKVTEKGKYVELRCDPISGHTALYWYRQSLGQGPEFLIYFQGTGAADDSGLPNDRFFAVRPEGSVSTLKIQRTERGDSAVYLCASSLSTDSGNQPQHFGDGTRLSIL.

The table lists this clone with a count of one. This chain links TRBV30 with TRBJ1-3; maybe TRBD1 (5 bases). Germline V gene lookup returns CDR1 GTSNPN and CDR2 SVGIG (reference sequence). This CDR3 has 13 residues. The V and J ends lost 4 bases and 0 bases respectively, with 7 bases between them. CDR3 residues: CAWKQGSGNTIYF. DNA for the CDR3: TGTGCCTGGAAGCAGGGCTCTGGAAACACCATATATTTT.

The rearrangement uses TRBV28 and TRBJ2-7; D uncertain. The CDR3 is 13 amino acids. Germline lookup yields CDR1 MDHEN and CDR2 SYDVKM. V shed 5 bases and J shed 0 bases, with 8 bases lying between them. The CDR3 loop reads CASSLGSSYEQYF. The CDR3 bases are TGTGCCAGCAGTCTAGGGTCCTCCTACGAGCAGTACTTC.

The CDR3 DNA is TGCGCCAGCAGCCAACTAGCGAGCGAGACCCAGTACTTC. As protein: CASSQLASETQYF. The V call is TRBV5-1, the J call TRBJ2-5; 7 nucleotides align to TRBD2. With V trimmed by 4 bases and J by 5 bases, 5 bases remained unmatched. From germline, CDR1 is SGHRS and CDR2 YFSETQ. CDR3 length: 13 amino acids.

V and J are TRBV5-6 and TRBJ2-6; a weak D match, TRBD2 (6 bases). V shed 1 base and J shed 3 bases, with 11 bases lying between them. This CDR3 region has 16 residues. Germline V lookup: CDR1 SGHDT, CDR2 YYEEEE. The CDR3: CASSLFGGGGANVLTF. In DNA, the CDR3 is TGTGCCAGCAGCTTGTTCGGGGGAGGTGGGGCCAACGTCCTGACTTTC.

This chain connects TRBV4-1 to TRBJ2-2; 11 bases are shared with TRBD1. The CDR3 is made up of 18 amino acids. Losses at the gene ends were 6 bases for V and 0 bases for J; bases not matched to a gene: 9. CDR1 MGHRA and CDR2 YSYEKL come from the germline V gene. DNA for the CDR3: TGCGCCAGCAGAATATCGGGACAGGGGGAGCCGAACACCGGGGAGCTGTTTTTT. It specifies CASRISGQGEPNTGELFF.

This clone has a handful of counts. As DNA, the CDR3 is TGCGCCAGCGCGTGGGTTGAGAACACTGAAGCTTTCTTT. It codes for CASAWVENTEAFF. The rearrangement links TRBV5-1 to TRBJ1-1, with no clear D. CDR1 is SGHRS and CDR2 is YFSETQ in the germline V gene. Trimming cost V 7 bases and J 1 base, with 11 bases left between them. This CDR3 is 13 amino acids long.

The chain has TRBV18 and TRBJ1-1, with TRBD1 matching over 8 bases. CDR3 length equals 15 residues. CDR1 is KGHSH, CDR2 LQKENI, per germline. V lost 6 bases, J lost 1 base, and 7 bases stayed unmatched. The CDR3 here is CASSPRQGQNTEAFF. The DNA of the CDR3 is TGTGCCAGCTCCCCTCGACAGGGGCAGAACACTGAAGCTTTCTTT.

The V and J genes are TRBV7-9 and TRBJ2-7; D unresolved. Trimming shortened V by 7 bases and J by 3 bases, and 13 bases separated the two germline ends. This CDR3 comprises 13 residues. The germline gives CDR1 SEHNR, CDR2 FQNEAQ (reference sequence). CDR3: CASTLGWNYEQYF. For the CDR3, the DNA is TGTGCCAGCACCCTAGGGTGGAACTACGAGCAGTACTTC.

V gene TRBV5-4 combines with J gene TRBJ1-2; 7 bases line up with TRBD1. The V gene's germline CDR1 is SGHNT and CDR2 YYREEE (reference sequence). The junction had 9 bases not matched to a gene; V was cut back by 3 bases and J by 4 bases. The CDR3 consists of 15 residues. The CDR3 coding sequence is TGTGCCAGCAGCTCCCCACAGGACAGGTTCTATGGCTACACCTTC. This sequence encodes CASSSPQDRFYGYTF. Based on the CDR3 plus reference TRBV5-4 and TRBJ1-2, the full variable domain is ETGVTQSPTHLIKTRGQQVTLRCSSQSGHNTVSWYQQALGQGPQFIFQYYREEENGRGNFPPRFSGLQFPNYSSELNVNALELDDSALYLCASSSPQDRFYGYTFGSGTRLTVV.

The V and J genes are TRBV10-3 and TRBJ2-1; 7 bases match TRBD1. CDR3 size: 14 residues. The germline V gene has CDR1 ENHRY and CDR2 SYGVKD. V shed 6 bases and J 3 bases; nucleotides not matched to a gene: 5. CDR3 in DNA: TGTGCCATCAGCCCACAGGGGAGCTACAATGAGCAGTTCTTC. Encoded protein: CAISPQGSYNEQFF.

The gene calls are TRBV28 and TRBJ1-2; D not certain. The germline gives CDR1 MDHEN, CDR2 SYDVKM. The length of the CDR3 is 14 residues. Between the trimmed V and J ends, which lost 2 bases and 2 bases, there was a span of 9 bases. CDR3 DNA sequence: TGTGCCAGCAGTTTAGTAGACCGGAACTATGGCTACACCTTC. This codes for CASSLVDRNYGYTF.

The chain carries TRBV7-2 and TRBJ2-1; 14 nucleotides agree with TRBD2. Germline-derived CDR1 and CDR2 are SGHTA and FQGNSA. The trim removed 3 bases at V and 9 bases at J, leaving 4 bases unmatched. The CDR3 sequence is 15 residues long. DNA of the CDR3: TGTGCCAGCAGCTTGACTAGCGGGGGGGTTATTGAGCAGTTCTTC. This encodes CASSLTSGGVIEQFF.

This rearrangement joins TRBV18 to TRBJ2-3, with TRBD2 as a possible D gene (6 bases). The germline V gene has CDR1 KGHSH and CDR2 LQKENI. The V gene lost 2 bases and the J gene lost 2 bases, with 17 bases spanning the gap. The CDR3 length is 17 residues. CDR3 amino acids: CASSPLITGVITDTQYF. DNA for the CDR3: TGTGCCAGCTCACCATTAATAACGGGGGTAATCACAGATACGCAGTATTTT.

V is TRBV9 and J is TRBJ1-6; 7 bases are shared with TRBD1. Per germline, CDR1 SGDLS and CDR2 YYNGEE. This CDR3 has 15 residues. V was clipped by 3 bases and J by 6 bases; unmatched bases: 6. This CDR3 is CASSDRQGLNSPLHF. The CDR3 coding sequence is TGTGCCAGCAGCGATCGACAGGGCCTTAATTCACCCCTCCACTTT.

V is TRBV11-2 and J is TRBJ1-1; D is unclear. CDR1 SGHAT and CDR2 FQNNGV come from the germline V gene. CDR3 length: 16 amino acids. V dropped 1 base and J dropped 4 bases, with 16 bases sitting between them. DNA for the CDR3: TGTGCCAGCAGCTTAGCCCACGGGCCGTTGGGCACTGAAGCTTTCTTT. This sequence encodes CASSLAHGPLGTEAFF. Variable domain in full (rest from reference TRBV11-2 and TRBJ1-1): EAGVAQSPRYKIIEKRQSVAFWCNPISGHATLYWYQQILGQGPKLLIQFQNNGVVDDSQLPKDRFSAERLKGVDSTLKIQPAKLEDSAVYLCASSLAHGPLGTEAFFGQGTRLTVV.

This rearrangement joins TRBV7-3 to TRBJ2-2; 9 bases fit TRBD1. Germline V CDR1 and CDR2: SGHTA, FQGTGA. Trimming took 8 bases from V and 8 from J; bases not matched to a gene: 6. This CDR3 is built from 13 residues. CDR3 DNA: TGTGCCAGCGGAACGGACAGGGGAGGGGAGCTGTTTTTT. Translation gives CASGTDRGGELFF.